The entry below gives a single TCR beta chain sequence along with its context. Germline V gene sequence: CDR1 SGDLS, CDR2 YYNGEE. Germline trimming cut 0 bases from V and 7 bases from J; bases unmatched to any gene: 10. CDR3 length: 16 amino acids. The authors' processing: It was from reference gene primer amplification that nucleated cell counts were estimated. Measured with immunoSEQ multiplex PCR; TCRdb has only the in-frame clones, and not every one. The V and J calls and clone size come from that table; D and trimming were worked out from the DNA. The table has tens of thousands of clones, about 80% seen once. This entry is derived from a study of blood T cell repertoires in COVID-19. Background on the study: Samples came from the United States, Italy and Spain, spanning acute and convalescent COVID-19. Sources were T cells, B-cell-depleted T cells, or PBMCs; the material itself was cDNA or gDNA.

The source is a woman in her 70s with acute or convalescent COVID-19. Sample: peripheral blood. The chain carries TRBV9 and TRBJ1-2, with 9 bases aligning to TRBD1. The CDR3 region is CASSVASRTGVRGYTF. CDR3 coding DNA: TGTGCCAGCAGCGTAGCCTCCCGGACAGGGGTTCGTGGCTACACCTTC.